This T cell receptor (beta chain) came from a study of blood T cell repertoires in COVID-19. Across the whole study: Some COVID-19 samples were acute and others convalescent; all came from the United States, Italy and Spain. In each case, the material was cDNA or gDNA derived from T cells, B-cell-depleted T cells, or PBMCs.

In the authors' methods: Estimation of nucleated cell counts was performed using reference gene primer amplification. Profiled with immunoSEQ multiplex PCR; TCRdb holds only in-frame clones, not every one. The V and J calls and the clone size are those of that table, but D and trimming were determined from the DNA. Of about 140,000 clones in the sample, under 85% were seen once. With V trimmed by 7 bases and J by 5 bases, 8 bases remained unmatched. Looked up from germline, CDR1 is MDHEN and CDR2 is SYDVKM. The CDR3 contains 15 residues. Sequencing input: peripheral blood. The sequence was collected from a human donor in a cohort sampled during active COVID-19. This chain uses TRBV28 with TRBJ1-5; TRBD1 aligns across 10 bases. CDR3 coding DNA: TGTGCCAGCAACCCCCTGGGGACAGGGGATCAGCCCCAGCATTTT. Its translation is CASNPLGTGDQPQHF.